These 9 T cell receptor beta chains were sequenced from one sample in a study of T-cell reconstitution after alpha-beta-depleted transplantation in children. Unique molecular identifiers were incorporated during preparation of the TCRbeta library. TCRdb re-derived calls from the PCR reads in MiXCR, one entry per CDR3 protein. This sample has about 200,000 distinct CDR3 sequences; roughly 6.3% occur once, and the top ten carry under 6%. This material consisted of PBMCs, taken before TCRalphabeta/CD19-depleted stem cell transplant. All receptors come from a girl less than two years old with combined immunodeficiency, due to receive a stem cell transplant.

The rearrangement links TRBV29-1 to TRBJ2-3, with D uncertain. Between the trimmed V and J ends, which lost 4 bases and 4 bases, there was a span of 12 bases. Germline CDR1 reads SQVTM; CDR2 reads ANQGSEA. The CDR3 consists of 13 residues. CDR3 nucleotides: TGCAGCGTTGGTGTTGCATTTGCAGATACGCAGTATTTT. It yields the protein CSVGVAFADTQYF.

Ten or more counts support this clonotype. The rearrangement links TRBV7-2 to TRBJ2-2; D gene unclear. V was pared by 5 bases and J by 2 bases, with 12 bases between. The CDR3 loop spans 15 amino acids. Germline assignment: CDR1 SGHTA and CDR2 FQGNSA. CDR3 amino acids: CASSRSFLNTGELFF. The CDR3 coding sequence is TGTGCCAGCAGCCGGTCATTCCTCAACACCGGGGAGCTGTTTTTT.

This clonotype was observed a few times. The chain joins TRBV15 to TRBJ2-1, with TRBD2 identical over 9 bases. Germline V gene sequence: CDR1 LNHNV, CDR2 YYDKDF (reference sequence). V gave up 3 bases and J gave up 10 bases; unmatched junction bases: 10. This CDR3 contains 15 residues. This chain's CDR3 is CATSRSGGGASEQFF. CDR3 bases: TGTGCCACCAGCAGGTCGGGCGGGGGGGCCTCGGAGCAGTTCTTC.

In its sample, this clonotype was seen many times. The chain uses TRBV13 and TRBJ2-1; 8 bases fit TRBD2. CDR3 length: 15 residues. The V segment lost 6 bases and the J segment 0 bases; nucleotides outside the gene matches: 4. CDR1 is PRHDT and CDR2 is FYEKMQ in the germline V gene (reference sequence). This CDR3 is CASSTGGGSYNEQFF. CDR3 nucleotide sequence: TGTGCCAGCAGTACCGGGGGGGGCTCCTACAATGAGCAGTTCTTC.

The chain's CDR3 is CASSQGGEGSYNSPLHF. CDR3 in DNA: TGCGCCAGCAGCCAAGGAGGGGAGGGCTCCTATAATTCACCCCTCCACTTT. This chain connects TRBV4-1 to TRBJ1-6; D possibly corresponds to TRBD1 (5 bases). Germline-derived CDR1 and CDR2 are MGHRA and YSYEKL. V was trimmed by 1 base and J by 0 bases, leaving 10 bases between them. This CDR3 is 17 amino acids long.

Many counts were recorded for this clonotype. This rearrangement joins TRBV20-1 to TRBJ2-1; D is unclear. Germline V gives CDR1 DFQATT, CDR2 SNEGSKA (reference sequence). V was shortened by 3 bases and J by 12 bases, with 18 bases between the two germline ends. The CDR3 spans 13 residues. Here the CDR3 DNA reads TGCAGTGCTAGCGGTGCAGGTCTATCAGGGCAGTTCTTC. Translated: CSASGAGLSGQFF.

This rearrangement joins TRBV7-8 to TRBJ2-1; D is perhaps TRBD2 (6 bases). The CDR3 runs 16 residues. V lost 5 bases and J lost 3, with 17 bases in between. In germline, CDR1 is SGHVS, CDR2 FQNEAQ. DNA for the CDR3: TGTGCCAGCAGCACAGTCGGAGGGATGTACTACAATGAGCAGTTCTTC. Amino acids: CASSTVGGMYYNEQFF.

In its sample, this clonotype was seen many times. V is TRBV4-3 and J is TRBJ1-2, with no clear D. There are 14 residues in the CDR3. The ends were cut back, 0 bases at V and 8 bases at J, with 13 bases in the middle. Germline-derived CDR1 and CDR2 are LGHNA and YSLEER. For the CDR3, the DNA is TGCGCCAGCAGCCAAGATCCCCCCCTCTCGGGCTACACCTTC. Translating gives CASSQDPPLSGYTF.

This clonotype has a count of ten or more. The chain couples TRBV7-3 to TRBJ1-1, with D possibly TRBD1 on 6 matching bases. This CDR3 comprises 13 residues. CDR1 SGHTA and CDR2 FQGTGA come from the germline V gene. Trimming left V 6 bases short and J 0 bases short, with 8 bases between. This CDR3 is CASRGQMNTEAFF. DNA of the CDR3: TGTGCCAGCAGAGGACAGATGAACACTGAAGCTTTCTTT.